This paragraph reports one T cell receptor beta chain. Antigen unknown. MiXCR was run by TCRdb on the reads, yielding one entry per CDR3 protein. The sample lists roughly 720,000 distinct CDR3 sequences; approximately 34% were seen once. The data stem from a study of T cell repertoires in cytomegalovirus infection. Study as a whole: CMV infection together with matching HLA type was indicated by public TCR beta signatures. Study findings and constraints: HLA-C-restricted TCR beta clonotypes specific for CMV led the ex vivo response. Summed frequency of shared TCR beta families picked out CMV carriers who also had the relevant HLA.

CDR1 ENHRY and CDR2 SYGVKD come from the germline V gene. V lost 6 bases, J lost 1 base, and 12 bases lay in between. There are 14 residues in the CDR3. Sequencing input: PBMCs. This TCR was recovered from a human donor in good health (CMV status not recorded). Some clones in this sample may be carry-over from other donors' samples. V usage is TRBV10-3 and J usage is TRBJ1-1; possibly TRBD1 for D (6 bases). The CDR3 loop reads CAISGTLGNTEAFF. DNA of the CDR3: TGTGCCATCAGCGGGACACTCGGGAACACTGAAGCTTTCTTT.